These 5 T cell receptor beta chains were all obtained from the same sample, sequenced in a study of T-cell reconstitution after alpha-beta-depleted transplantation in children. The library targeted TCRbeta and was prepared with unique molecular identifiers. One entry per CDR3 protein results from TCRdb running MiXCR on the PCR reads. The sample yields about 110,000 distinct CDR3 sequences, around 6.4% seen once. Here the sequenced sample was PBMCs, mostly from graft donor cells, taken 360 days after TCRalphabeta/CD19-depleted stem cell transplant. Receptor source: a male patient between 2 and 10 years old who had a stem cell transplant for acute lymphoblastic leukemia, so the T cells may come from the graft donor.

This chain's CDR3 is CASRPRGQLNIGQFF. Written as DNA, the CDR3 is TGTGCCAGCAGGCCCCGCGGACAGCTAAATATAGGGCAGTTCTTC. The genes are TRBV14 and TRBJ2-1; D might be TRBD1 (6 bases). The V gene lost 6 bases and the J gene lost 12 bases, with 24 bases spanning the gap. The CDR3 loop spans 15 amino acids. Germline V lookup: CDR1 SGHDN, CDR2 FVKESK.

This clonotype showed up many times. The chain is built from TRBV5-1 and TRBJ2-6, with D possibly matching TRBD2 (5 bases). Germline CDR1 reads SGHRS; CDR2 reads YFSETQ. Trimming took off 2 bases at V and 1 base at J, with 13 bases between the two ends. This CDR3 has 17 residues. The CDR3 DNA is TGCGCCAGCAGCTTTAGCAGACTACCGTCTGGGGCCAACGTCCTGACTTTC. It codes for CASSFSRLPSGANVLTF. Together with reference TRBV5-1 and TRBJ2-6, the CDR3 gives the full variable domain: KAGVTQTPRYLIKTRGQQVTLSCSPISGHRSVSWYQQTPGQGLQFLFEYFSETQRNKGNFPGRFSGRQFSNSRSEMNVSTLELGDSALYLCASSFSRLPSGANVLTFGAGSRLTVL.

This clonotype appeared many times. The CDR3 loop is CASSQTDMNTGELFF. Here the CDR3 DNA reads TGCGCCAGCAGCCAGACTGACATGAACACCGGGGAGCTGTTTTTT. This chain joins TRBV4-3 and TRBJ2-2; D not certain. The germline gives CDR1 LGHNA, CDR2 YSLEER. Between the trimmed V and J ends, which lost 3 bases and 1 base, there was a span of 9 bases. The CDR3 length is 15 residues.

This chain connects TRBV5-5 to TRBJ1-6; D gene unclear. CDR1 is SGHKS and CDR2 is YYEKEE in the germline V gene (reference sequence). There are 17 residues in the CDR3. The germline V and J ends were trimmed by 1 base and 0 bases, with 11 bases remaining between them. The CDR3 DNA reads as TGTGCCAGCAGCTTGAATTCAGCGAGCTCCTATAATTCACCCCTCCACTTT. This codes for CASSLNSASSYNSPLHF.

The chain employs TRBV7-9 and TRBJ2-3; the match to TRBD2 covers 12 bases. This CDR3 comprises 15 residues. The germline V gene has CDR1 SEHNR and CDR2 FQNEAQ (reference sequence). Germline trimming cut 4 bases from V and 4 bases from J; bases unmatched to any gene: 3. CDR3 in DNA: TGTGCCAGCAGCTGGACTAGCGGGGTACCAGATACGCAGTATTTT. Encoded protein: CASSWTSGVPDTQYF.